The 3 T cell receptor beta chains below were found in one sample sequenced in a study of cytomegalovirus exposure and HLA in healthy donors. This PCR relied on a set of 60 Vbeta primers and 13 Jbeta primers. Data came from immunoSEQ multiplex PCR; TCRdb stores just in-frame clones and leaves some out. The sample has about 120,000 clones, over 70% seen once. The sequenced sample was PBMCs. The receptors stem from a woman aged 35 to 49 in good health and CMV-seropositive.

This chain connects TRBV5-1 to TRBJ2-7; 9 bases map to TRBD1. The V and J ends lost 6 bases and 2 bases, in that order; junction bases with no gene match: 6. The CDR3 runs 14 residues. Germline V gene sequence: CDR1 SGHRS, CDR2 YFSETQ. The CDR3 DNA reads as TGCGCCAGCACCCTGGGGGACAGGGCCTACGAGCAGTACTTC. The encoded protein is CASTLGDRAYEQYF.

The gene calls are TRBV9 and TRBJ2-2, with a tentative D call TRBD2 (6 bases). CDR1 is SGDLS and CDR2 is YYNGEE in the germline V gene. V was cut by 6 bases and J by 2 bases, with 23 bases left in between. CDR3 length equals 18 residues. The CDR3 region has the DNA TGTGCCAGCACCCGGGGGATAGCCCCTTCTTTCAACACCGGGGAGCTGTTTTTT. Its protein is CASTRGIAPSFNTGELFF.

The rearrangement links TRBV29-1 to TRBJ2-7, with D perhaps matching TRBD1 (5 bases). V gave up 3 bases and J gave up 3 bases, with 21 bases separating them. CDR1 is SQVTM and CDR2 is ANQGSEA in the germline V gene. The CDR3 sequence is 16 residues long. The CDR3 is CSVDPPPRVPYYEQYF. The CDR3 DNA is TGCAGCGTTGATCCCCCCCCCAGGGTCCCATACTACGAGCAGTACTTC.